There are many counts of the clone carrying this T cell receptor (beta chain). Its antigen is unknown. This record comes from a study of identical twins. General study results and limits: Zero-insertion analyses could be partly confounded by invariant MAIT and iNKT cells. Fewer insertions marked abundant cord blood beta clonotypes; young adult naive trended weakly, memory not at all.

The cDNA had a unique molecular identifier and a template-switch universal primer site. One entry per CDR3 protein results from TCRdb running MiXCR on the 5' RACE reads. Here the sample spans nearly 650,000 distinct CDR3 sequences, 7% to 7.5% being singletons. The V segment lost 3 bases and the J segment 7 bases; nucleotides outside the gene matches: 7. Germline CDR1 and CDR2: SGHDT and YYEEEE. The CDR3 is 15 residues long. These same data were also listed under a study on yellow fever vaccine responses in identical twins. That publication notes: As reported, the vaccine T cell response of twins seemed partly convergent and partly personalized.

The sequenced material came from PBMCs. The receptor was derived from a woman younger than 30 in good health. The V gene is TRBV5-6, the J gene TRBJ2-1; TRBD2 agrees at 10 bases. This chain's CDR3 is CASSSSGRALNEQFF. The CDR3 region has the DNA TGTGCCAGCAGCTCCAGCGGGAGGGCCTTGAATGAGCAGTTCTTC.